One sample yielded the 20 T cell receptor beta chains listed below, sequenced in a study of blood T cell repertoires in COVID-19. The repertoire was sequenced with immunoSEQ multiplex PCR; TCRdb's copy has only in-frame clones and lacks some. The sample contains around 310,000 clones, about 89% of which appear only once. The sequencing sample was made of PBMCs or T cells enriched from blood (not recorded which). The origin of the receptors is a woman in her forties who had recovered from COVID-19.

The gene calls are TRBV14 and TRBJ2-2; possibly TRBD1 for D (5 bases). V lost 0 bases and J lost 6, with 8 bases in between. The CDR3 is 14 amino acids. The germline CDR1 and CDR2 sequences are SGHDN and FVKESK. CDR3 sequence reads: CASSQEQGPGELFF. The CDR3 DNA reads TGTGCCAGCAGCCAAGAGCAGGGCCCCGGGGAGCTGTTTTTT.

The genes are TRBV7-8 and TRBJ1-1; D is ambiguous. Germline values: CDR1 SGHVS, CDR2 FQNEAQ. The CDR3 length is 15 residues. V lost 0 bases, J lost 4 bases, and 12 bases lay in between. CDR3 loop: CASSLAPAEGTEAFF. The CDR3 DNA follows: TGTGCCAGCAGCTTAGCCCCCGCCGAGGGCACTGAAGCTTTCTTT.

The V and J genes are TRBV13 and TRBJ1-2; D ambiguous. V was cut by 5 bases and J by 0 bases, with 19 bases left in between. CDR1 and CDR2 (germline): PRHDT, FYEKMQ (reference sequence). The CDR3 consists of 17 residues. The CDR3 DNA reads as TGTGCCAGCAGCATAACTCGGCAGGCCCGAGCTAACTATGGCTACACCTTC. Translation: CASSITRQARANYGYTF. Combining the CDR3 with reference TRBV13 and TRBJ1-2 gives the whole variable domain AAGVIQSPRHLIKEKRETATLKCYPIPRHDTVYWYQQGPGQDPQFLISFYEKMQSDKGSIPDRFSAQQFSDYHSELNMSSLELGDSALYFCASSITRQARANYGYTFGSGTRLTVV.

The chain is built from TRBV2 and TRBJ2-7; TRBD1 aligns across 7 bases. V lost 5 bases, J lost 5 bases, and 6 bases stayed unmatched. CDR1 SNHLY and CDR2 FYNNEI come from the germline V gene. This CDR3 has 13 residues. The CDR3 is CASSKDRYDEQYF. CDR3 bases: TGTGCCAGCAGTAAGGACAGGTACGACGAGCAGTACTTC.

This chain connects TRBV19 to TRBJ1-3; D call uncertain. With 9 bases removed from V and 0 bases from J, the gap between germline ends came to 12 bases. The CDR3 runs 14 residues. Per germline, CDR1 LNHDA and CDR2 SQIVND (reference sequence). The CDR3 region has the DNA TGTGCCAGCTTTGGCGGTCGCTCTGGAAACACCATATATTTT. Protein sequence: CASFGGRSGNTIYF.

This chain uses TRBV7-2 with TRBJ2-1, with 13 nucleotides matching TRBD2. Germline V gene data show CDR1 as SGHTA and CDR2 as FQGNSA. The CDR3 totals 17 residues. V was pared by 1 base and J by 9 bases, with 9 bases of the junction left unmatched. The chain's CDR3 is CASSLDLLAGGPGEQFF. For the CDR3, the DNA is TGTGCCAGCAGCTTAGACTTACTAGCGGGAGGGCCGGGTGAGCAGTTCTTC. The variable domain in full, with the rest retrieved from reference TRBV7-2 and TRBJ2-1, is GAGVSQSPSNKVTEKGKDVELRCDPISGHTALYWYRQSLGQGLEFLIYFQGNSAPDKSGLPSDRFSAERTGGSVSTLTIQRTQQEDSAVYLCASSLDLLAGGPGEQFFGPGTRLTVL.

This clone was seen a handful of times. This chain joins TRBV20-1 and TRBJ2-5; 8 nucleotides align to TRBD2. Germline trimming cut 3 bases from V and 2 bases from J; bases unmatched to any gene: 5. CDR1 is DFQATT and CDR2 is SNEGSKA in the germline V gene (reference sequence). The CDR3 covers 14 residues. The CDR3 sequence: CSASSGVLQETQYF. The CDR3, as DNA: TGCAGTGCTAGTAGCGGGGTTTTACAAGAGACCCAGTACTTC.

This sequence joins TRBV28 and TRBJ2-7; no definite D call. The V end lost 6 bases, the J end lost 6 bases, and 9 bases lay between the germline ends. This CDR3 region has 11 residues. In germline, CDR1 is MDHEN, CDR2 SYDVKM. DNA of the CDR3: TGTGCCAGCAGCACAGCCTTCGAGCAGTACTTC. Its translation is CASSTAFEQYF.

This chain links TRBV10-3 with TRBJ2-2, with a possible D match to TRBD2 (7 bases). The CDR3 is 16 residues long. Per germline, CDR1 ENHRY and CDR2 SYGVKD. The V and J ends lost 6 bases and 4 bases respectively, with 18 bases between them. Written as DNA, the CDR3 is TGTGCCATCAGAGGGCGGGGGCCGACGGGCACCGGGGAGCTGTTTTTT. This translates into CAIRGRGPTGTGELFF.

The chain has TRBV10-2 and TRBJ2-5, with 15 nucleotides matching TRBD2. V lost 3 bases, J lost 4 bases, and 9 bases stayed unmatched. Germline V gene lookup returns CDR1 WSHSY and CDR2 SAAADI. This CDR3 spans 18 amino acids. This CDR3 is CASSDRTSGGARTETQYF. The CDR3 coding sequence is TGCGCCAGCAGTGATCGGACTAGCGGGGGGGCACGGACAGAGACCCAGTACTTC.

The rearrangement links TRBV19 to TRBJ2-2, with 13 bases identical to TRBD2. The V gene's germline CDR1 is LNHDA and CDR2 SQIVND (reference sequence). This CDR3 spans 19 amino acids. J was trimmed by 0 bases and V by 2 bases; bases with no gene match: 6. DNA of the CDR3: TGTGCCAGTAGTATATCGCCGGGACTAGCGGGACCGAACACCGGGGAGCTGTTTTTT. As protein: CASSISPGLAGPNTGELFF.

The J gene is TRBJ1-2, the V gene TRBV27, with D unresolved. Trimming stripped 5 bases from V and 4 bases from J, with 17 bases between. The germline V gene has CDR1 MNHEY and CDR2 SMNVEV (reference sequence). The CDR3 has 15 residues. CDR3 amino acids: CASSPHIPPSYGYTF. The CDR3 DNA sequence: TGTGCCAGCAGTCCACATATCCCCCCCAGCTATGGCTACACCTTC.

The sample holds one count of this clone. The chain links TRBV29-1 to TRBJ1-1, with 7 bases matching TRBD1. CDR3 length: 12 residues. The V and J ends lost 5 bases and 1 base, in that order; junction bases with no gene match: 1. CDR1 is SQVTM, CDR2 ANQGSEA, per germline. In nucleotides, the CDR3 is TGCAGCGTTAGGGACAGGAACACTGAAGCTTTCTTT. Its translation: CSVRDRNTEAFF. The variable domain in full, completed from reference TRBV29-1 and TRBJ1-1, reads SAVISQKPSRDICQRGTSLTIQCQVDSQVTMMFWYRQQPGQSLTLIATANQGSEATYESGFVIDKFPISRPNLTFSTLTVSNMSPEDSSIYLCSVRDRNTEAFFGQGTRLTVV.

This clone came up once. CDR3 amino acids: CASSLGAGLNQPQHF. Written as DNA, the CDR3 is TGTGCCAGCAGCTTAGGTGCGGGGCTCAATCAGCCCCAGCATTTT. V and J are TRBV7-2 and TRBJ1-5; tentatively, D is TRBD1 (5 bases). The ends were cut back, 1 base at V and 3 bases at J, with 10 bases in the middle. CDR3 length: 15 amino acids. Germline CDR1 and CDR2: SGHTA and FQGNSA.

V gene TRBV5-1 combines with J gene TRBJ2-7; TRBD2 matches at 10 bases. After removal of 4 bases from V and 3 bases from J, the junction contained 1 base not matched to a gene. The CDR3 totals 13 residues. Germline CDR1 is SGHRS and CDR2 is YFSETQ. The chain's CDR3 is CASSGLADYEQYF. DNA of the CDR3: TGCGCCAGCAGCGGACTAGCGGACTACGAGCAGTACTTC.

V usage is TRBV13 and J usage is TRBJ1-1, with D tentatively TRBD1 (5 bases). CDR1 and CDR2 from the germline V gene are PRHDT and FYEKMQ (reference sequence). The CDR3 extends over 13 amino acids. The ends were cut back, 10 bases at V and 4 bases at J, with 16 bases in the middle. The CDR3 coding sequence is TGTGCCACCTCGCGCAGGGAGGGCACTGAAGCTTTCTTT. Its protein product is CATSRREGTEAFF.

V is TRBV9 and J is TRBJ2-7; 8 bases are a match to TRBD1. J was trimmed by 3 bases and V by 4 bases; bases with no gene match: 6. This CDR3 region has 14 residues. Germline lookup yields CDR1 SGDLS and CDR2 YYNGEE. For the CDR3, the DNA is TGTGCCAGCAGCTTCTCAGGACAGGGCTACGAGCAGTACTTC. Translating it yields CASSFSGQGYEQYF.

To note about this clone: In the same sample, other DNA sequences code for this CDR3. In DNA, the CDR3 is TGCGCCAGCAGCTTGGCCGGAGCGGGGGGCTACGAGCAGTACTTC. This codes for CASSLAGAGGYEQYF. J is TRBJ2-7 and V is TRBV5-1, with TRBD2 identical over 9 bases. V trimming: 0 bases; J trimming: 3 bases; junction bases outside the gene matches: 4. There are 15 residues in the CDR3. CDR1 SGHRS and CDR2 YFSETQ come from the germline V gene.

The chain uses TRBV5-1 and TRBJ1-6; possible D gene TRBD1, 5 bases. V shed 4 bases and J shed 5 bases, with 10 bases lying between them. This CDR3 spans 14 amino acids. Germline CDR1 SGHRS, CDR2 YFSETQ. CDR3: CASSRGIDNSPLHF. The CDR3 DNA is TGCGCCAGCAGCAGGGGAATCGATAATTCACCCCTCCACTTT.

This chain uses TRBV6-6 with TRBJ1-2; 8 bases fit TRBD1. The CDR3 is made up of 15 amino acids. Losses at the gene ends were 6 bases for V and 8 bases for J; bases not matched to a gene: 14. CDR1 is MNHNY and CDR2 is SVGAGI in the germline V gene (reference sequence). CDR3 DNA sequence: TGTGCCAGCAGCCAGGCGACCGGACAGGGCGGCGGCTACACCTTC. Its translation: CASSQATGQGGGYTF.